One sample yielded the 2 T cell receptor beta chains listed below, sequenced in a study of blood T cell repertoires in COVID-19 (dated by TCRdb to the early 2020s). The library was obtained by the immunoSEQ multiplex PCR assay. Entries here come from immuneACCESS through TCRdb and include only in-frame sequences with V and J called. Some clones fail to appear in such tables; in the studies checked, an unresolved V gene covers under half of the shortfall, and the cause of the remainder is unknown. The sample has roughly 40,000 clones on record, over 65% of them singletons. Of the sample, 50% to 75% falls within the top ten clones. The sample comprised peripheral blood. The receptors were sampled from a man older than 75 with acute or convalescent COVID-19.

The V gene is TRBV5-1, the J gene TRBJ2-5; tentatively, D is TRBD1 (6 bases). Per the germline V gene, CDR1 is SGHRS and CDR2 is YFSETQ. The CDR3 runs to 16 residues. Trimming stripped 5 bases from V and 1 base from J, with 18 bases between. The CDR3 sequence is CASRLSTGTLQETQYF. As DNA, the CDR3 is TGCGCCAGCAGATTATCAACCGGGACACTCCAAGAGACCCAGTACTTC.

The V call is TRBV29-1, the J call TRBJ2-5, with TRBD1 matching 8 bases. Germline assignment: CDR1 SQVTM and CDR2 ANQGSEA. V lost 5 bases to trimming and J lost 10 bases; unmatched junction nucleotides: 15. The CDR3 extends over 14 amino acids. For the CDR3, the DNA is TGCAGCGTTCTAGGACAGGGCGCGGGAAGGGACCAGTACTTC. Protein: CSVLGQGAGRDQYF.